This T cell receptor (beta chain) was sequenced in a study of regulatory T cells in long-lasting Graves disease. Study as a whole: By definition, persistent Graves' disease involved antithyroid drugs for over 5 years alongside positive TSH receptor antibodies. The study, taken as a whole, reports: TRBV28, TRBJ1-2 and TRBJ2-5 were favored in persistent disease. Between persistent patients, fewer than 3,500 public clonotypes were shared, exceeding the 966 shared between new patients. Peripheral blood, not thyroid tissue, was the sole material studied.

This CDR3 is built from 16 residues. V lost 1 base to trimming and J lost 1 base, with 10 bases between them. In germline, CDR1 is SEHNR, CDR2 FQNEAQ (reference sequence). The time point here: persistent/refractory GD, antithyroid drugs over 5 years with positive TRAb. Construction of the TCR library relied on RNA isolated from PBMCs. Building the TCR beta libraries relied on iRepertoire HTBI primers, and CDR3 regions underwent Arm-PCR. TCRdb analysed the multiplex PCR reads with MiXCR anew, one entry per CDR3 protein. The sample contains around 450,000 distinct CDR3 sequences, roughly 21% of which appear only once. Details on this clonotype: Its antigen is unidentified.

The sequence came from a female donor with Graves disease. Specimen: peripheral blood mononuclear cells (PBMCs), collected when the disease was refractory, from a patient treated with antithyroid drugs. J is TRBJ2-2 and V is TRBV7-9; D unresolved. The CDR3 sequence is CASSLERILNTGELFF. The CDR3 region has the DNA TGTGCCAGCAGCTTAGAACGGATACTGAACACCGGGGAGCTGTTTTTT.